Listed here are 8 T cell receptor beta chains from one sample, sequenced in a study of blood T cell repertoires in COVID-19. The data were produced by immunoSEQ multiplex PCR, yet TCRdb's version contains in-frame clones alone and is incomplete. Among around 300,000 clones listed, 85% were seen once. Input material: peripheral blood. All receptors derive from a woman between 50 and 59 years old with active or convalescent COVID-19.

This clone was recorded only once. The rearrangement links TRBV7-2 to TRBJ1-1; 10 positions match TRBD1. The CDR3 is 16 residues long. The V gene's germline CDR1 is SGHTA and CDR2 FQGNSA. Germline trimming cut 5 bases from V and 3 bases from J; bases unmatched to any gene: 9. CDR3: CASSPRQGALHTEAFF. The DNA for the CDR3 is TGTGCCAGCAGCCCGCGACAGGGGGCTTTGCACACTGAAGCTTTCTTT.

This clone has a handful of counts. The chain combines TRBV19 with TRBJ1-5; no reliable D call. Trimming removed 6 bases from V and 4 bases from J, with 10 bases in between. Germline values: CDR1 LNHDA, CDR2 SQIVND (reference sequence). This CDR3 comprises 13 residues. The CDR3 is CASSQDPNQPQHF. CDR3 nucleotide sequence: TGTGCCAGTAGCCAGGATCCGAATCAGCCCCAGCATTTT.

V is TRBV3-1 (or the pseudogene TRBV3-2) and J is TRBJ2-3; TRBD2 is a possible D gene (5 bases). This CDR3 has 14 amino acids. V dropped 4 bases and J dropped 4 bases, with 12 bases sitting between them. The germline V gene encodes CDR1 LGHDT and CDR2 YNNKEL (reference sequence). CDR3 in amino acids: CASSRVGGADTQYF. The CDR3 region has the DNA TGTGCCAGCAGCCGGGTCGGAGGTGCAGATACGCAGTATTTT.

The V and J genes are TRBV7-8 and TRBJ2-1; 13 bases line up with TRBD2. V dropped 5 bases and J dropped 10; count of bases not matched to a gene: 8. The length of the CDR3 is 15 residues. Per the germline V gene, CDR1 is SGHVS and CDR2 is FQNEAQ. For the CDR3, the DNA is TGTGCCAGCAGCCCGAGACTAGCGGGAGGACGAGAGCAGTTCTTC. Amino acid sequence: CASSPRLAGGREQFF.

The J gene is TRBJ2-3, the V gene TRBV9; the match to TRBD2 covers 9 bases. V was clipped by 0 bases and J by 4 bases; unmatched bases: 3. This CDR3 contains 15 residues. Germline CDR1 SGDLS, CDR2 YYNGEE. The CDR3 region has the DNA TGTGCCAGCAGCGTAGGGCTAGCGGGATCAGATACGCAGTATTTT. Its translation is CASSVGLAGSDTQYF.

The chain has TRBV27 and TRBJ1-2, with 7 bases matching TRBD1. The V gene's germline CDR1 is MNHEY and CDR2 SMNVEV (reference sequence). V was clipped by 2 bases and J by 0 bases; unmatched bases: 3. This CDR3 has 15 amino acids. In DNA form, the CDR3 reads TGTGCCAGCAGTTTAAGGCAGGGGGCTAACTATGGCTACACCTTC. This gives the protein CASSLRQGANYGYTF.

This rearrangement joins TRBV27 to TRBJ2-1; 10 bases are a match to TRBD2. The J segment lost 5 bases and the V segment lost 5 bases, leaving 9 bases of the junction unmatched. Per germline, CDR1 MNHEY and CDR2 SMNVEV (reference sequence). The CDR3 is made up of 16 amino acids. Written as DNA, the CDR3 is TGTGCCAGCAGTCCCTTCCTAGCGGGAGCCAACAATGAGCAGTTCTTC. Its translation is CASSPFLAGANNEQFF.

V is TRBV6-6 and J is TRBJ2-1, with 14 bases identical to TRBD2. Germline-derived CDR1 and CDR2 are MNHNY and SVGAGI (reference sequence). V lost 6 bases and J lost 7; bases outside the gene matches: 5. CDR3 length: 15 amino acids. The CDR3, as DNA: TGTGCCAGCAGAGGGACTAGCGGGAGAGGTAATGAGCAGTTCTTC. Protein: CASRGTSGRGNEQFF.